Described below is a single TCR beta chain sequence and its context. Antigen: not known. Once RNA had been extracted, it was reverse transcribed into cDNA to act as the sequencing template. Here immunoSEQ multiplex PCR was the method, and the copy in TCRdb shows in-frame clones only, minus some. Among over 250,000 clones listed, 45% to 70% were seen once. As to treatment: oral pan-JAK inhibitor, 5-10 mg twice daily. Germline V gives CDR1 SNHLY, CDR2 FYNNEI. V was clipped by 3 bases and J by 4 bases, with 4 bases between them. The CDR3 has 13 amino acids. The record originates from a study of CD8+ T cells in alopecia areata. Findings and caveats of the study: In lesional scalp, particularly from alopecia totalis/universalis, clonality was higher than in normal scalp.

This sample comprised CD4+ T cells sorted from blood, obtained at roughly week 52, from a patient treated with tofacitinib. The V gene is TRBV2, the J gene TRBJ1-6; no firm D call. The receptor was derived from a human donor with alopecia areata. CDR3 bases: TGTGCCAGCAGTGATGATTATAATTCACCCCTCCACTTT. As protein: CASSDDYNSPLHF.